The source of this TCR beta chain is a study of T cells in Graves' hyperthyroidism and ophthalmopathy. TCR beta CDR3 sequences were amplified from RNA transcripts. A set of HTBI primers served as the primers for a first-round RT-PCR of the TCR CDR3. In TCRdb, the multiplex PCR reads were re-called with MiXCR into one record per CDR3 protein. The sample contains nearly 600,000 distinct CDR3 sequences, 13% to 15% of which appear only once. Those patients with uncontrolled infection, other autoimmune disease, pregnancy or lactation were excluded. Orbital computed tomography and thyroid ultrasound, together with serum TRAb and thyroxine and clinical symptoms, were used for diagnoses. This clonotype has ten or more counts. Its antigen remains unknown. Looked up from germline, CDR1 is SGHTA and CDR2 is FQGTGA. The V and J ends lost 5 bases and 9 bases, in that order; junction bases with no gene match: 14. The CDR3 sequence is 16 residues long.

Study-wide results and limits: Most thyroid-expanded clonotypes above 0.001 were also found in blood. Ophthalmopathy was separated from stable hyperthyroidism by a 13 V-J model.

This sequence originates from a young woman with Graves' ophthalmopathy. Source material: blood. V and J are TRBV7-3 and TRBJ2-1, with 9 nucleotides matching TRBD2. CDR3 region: CASSLPLGGRAGEQFF. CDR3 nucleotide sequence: TGTGCCAGCAGCCTGCCCTTAGGCGGGAGGGCCGGTGAGCAGTTCTTC.